One and the same sample provided the 25 T cell receptor beta chains below, sequenced in a study of neurological immune-mediated disorders. TCRdb analysed the 5' RACE reads with MiXCR anew, one entry per CDR3 protein. The repertoire holds roughly 80,000 distinct CDR3 sequences, approximately 10% seen once, with about 1.8% in the top ten. The sample consisted of PBMCs. The origin of the receptors is a man aged 40-50 years in good health.

This clonotype was observed at least ten times. This sequence joins TRBV9 and TRBJ2-7; no reliable D call. Trimming shortened V by 0 bases and J by 7 bases, and 14 bases separated the two germline ends. Germline V lookup: CDR1 SGDLS, CDR2 YYNGEE. The CDR3 has 14 residues. The CDR3 loop reads CASSVGIRGSEQYF. CDR3 DNA: TGTGCCAGCAGCGTAGGGATTCGAGGAAGTGAGCAGTACTTC. The variable domain in full, completed from reference TRBV9 and TRBJ2-7, reads DSGVTQTPKHLITATGQRVTLRCSPRSGDLSVYWYQQSLDQGLQFLIQYYNGEERAKGNILERFSAQQFPDLHSELNLSSLELGDSALYFCASSVGIRGSEQYFGPGTRLTVT.

To note about this clonotype: A read error may explain this, as a much larger clone is one base away. The V call is TRBV11-2, the J call TRBJ2-1, with D perhaps TRBD1 or TRBD2 (5 bases each). Germline loops: CDR1 SGHAT, CDR2 FQNNGV. Trimming left V 7 bases short and J 6 bases short, with 19 bases between. This CDR3 has 15 amino acids. DNA of the CDR3: TGTGCCAGCAACTACGGGACGTCTCGGGGCAATGAGCAGTTCTTC. The encoded protein is CASNYGTSRGNEQFF.

This clonotype was detected ten times or more. The gene calls are TRBV12-3 or TRBV12-4 and TRBJ2-3, with D perhaps TRBD2 (5 bases). Trimming stripped 6 bases from V and 0 bases from J, with 19 bases between. CDR3 size: 17 residues. The CDR3 here is CASSPSGVAPSTDTQYF. The CDR3 bases are TGTGCCAGCAGCCCTAGTGGGGTAGCGCCAAGCACAGATACGCAGTATTTT.

This clonotype has at least ten counts. The chain employs TRBV5-1 and TRBJ2-7; TRBD2 aligns across 8 bases. V lost 4 bases and J lost 2; bases outside the gene matches: 14. The CDR3 consists of 17 residues. The germline gives CDR1 SGHRS, CDR2 YFSETQ. In nucleotides, the CDR3 is TGCGCCAGCAGCCTGACTAGCGAAAAATCAATAGCCTACGAGCAGTACTTC. It translates to CASSLTSEKSIAYEQYF.

The chain uses TRBV12-3 or TRBV12-4 and TRBJ1-4, with D possibly being TRBD1 (6 bases). V was cut by 3 bases and J by 8 bases, with 13 bases left in between. The CDR3 totals 14 residues. The CDR3 reads CASSFSGGKEKLFF. CDR3 nucleotide sequence: TGTGCCAGCAGTTTTTCGGGGGGCAAGGAAAAACTGTTTTTT.

About this clonotype: A much larger clone lies a single base off, so this may be a read error. This CDR3 reads CAGSITGDIQYF. Here the CDR3 DNA reads TGTGCCGGCAGCATTACGGGGGACATTCAGTACTTC. The gene calls are TRBV7-2 and TRBJ2-4; D perhaps matches TRBD2 (6 bases). The germline V gene encodes CDR1 SGHTA and CDR2 FQGNSA. The CDR3 sequence is 12 residues long.

The table lists this clonotype with many counts. The chain links TRBV27 to TRBJ2-5; D is unclear. This CDR3 spans 13 amino acids. With 6 bases removed from V and 7 bases from J, the gap between germline ends came to 15 bases. Germline CDR1 and CDR2: MNHEY and SMNVEV (reference sequence). CDR3 DNA: TGTGCCAGCAGCACCCCGGAACGGATGACCCAGTACTTC. Encoded protein: CASSTPERMTQYF.

This clonotype was seen repeatedly, ten times or more. The gene calls are TRBV20-1 and TRBJ1-1, with TRBD1 as a possible D gene (6 bases). The ends were cut back, 6 bases at V and 7 bases at J, with 9 bases in the middle. CDR3 length equals 10 residues. Germline assignment: CDR1 DFQATT and CDR2 SNEGSKA (reference sequence). CDR3 residues: CSALQGEAFF. The CDR3 DNA sequence: TGCAGTGCCCTACAGGGTGAAGCTTTCTTT.

This clonotype was counted many times. This chain uses TRBV10-3 with TRBJ2-5, with a weak D call TRBD1 (6 bases). The V and J ends lost 0 bases and 2 bases respectively, with 10 bases between them. The CDR3 totals 15 residues. Germline CDR1 and CDR2: ENHRY and SYGVKD. The CDR3 sequence is CAISESRDRQETQYF. CDR3 coding DNA: TGTGCCATCAGTGAGTCCCGAGACAGGCAAGAGACCCAGTACTTC.

This clonotype was picked up many times. The chain recombines TRBV7-9 with TRBJ1-4; D gene ambiguous. The CDR3 has 14 residues. Trimming shortened V by 1 base and J by 7 bases, and 10 bases separated the two germline ends. Germline V CDR1 and CDR2: SEHNR, FQNEAQ (reference sequence). CDR3 nucleotide sequence: TGTGCCAGCAGCTTAGGGGCCACAACTGAAAAACTGTTTTTT. It is translated as CASSLGATTEKLFF.

In this sample, this clonotype turned up many times. The rearrangement joins TRBV6-5 to TRBJ1-2; TRBD1 aligns across 7 bases. CDR3 length: 15 residues. V lost 5 bases, J lost 4 bases, and 10 bases stayed unmatched. Looked up from germline, CDR1 is MNHEY and CDR2 is SVGAGI. Here the CDR3 reads CASSVGQGGPYGYTF. Here the CDR3 DNA reads TGTGCCAGCAGTGTTGGGCAGGGGGGCCCCTATGGCTACACCTTC.

This clonotype was seen repeatedly, ten times or more. J is TRBJ1-2 and V is TRBV15; D not certain. CDR1 and CDR2 from the germline V gene are LNHNV and YYDKDF (reference sequence). This CDR3 spans 15 amino acids. V lost 0 bases and J lost 5, with 13 bases in between. CDR3 protein: CATSRDLLQLYGYTF. The CDR3 bases are TGTGCCACCAGCAGAGATCTTTTACAGCTGTATGGCTACACCTTC.

This clonotype was recorded many times. This chain uses TRBV6-1 with TRBJ2-3; D is uncertain. Germline V gives CDR1 MNHNS, CDR2 SASEGT. The CDR3 contains 12 residues. V was clipped by 11 bases and J by 2 bases, with 11 bases between them. The CDR3, as DNA: TGTGCCGGATCCGGACCCACAGATACGCAGTATTTT. It translates to CAGSGPTDTQYF.

Ten or more counts support this clonotype. The chain joins TRBV29-1 to TRBJ2-1, with 13 bases lining up with TRBD2. The V and J ends lost 6 bases and 8 bases, in that order; junction bases with no gene match: 4. Germline CDR1 reads SQVTM; CDR2 reads ANQGSEA. The CDR3 has 13 amino acids. CDR3 region: CSVILAGGHEQFF. In DNA form, the CDR3 reads TGCAGCGTGATACTAGCGGGAGGGCATGAGCAGTTCTTC.

This clonotype was found a few times. This chain links TRBV7-3 with TRBJ2-7; 9 positions agree with TRBD1. V shed 5 bases and J 5 bases; nucleotides not matched to a gene: 7. The CDR3 is 14 amino acids. Germline CDR1 reads SGHTA; CDR2 reads FQGTGA. The CDR3 region is CASSLSGQGNEQYF. The CDR3, as DNA: TGTGCCAGCAGCCTCAGCGGACAGGGGAACGAGCAGTACTTC.

CDR3 coding DNA: TGTGCCATCAGTGTCGACAGGGACACTGAAGCTTTCTTT. Residues: CAISVDRDTEAFF. This chain joins TRBV10-3 and TRBJ1-1; 7 nucleotides agree with TRBD1. Germline V gives CDR1 ENHRY, CDR2 SYGVKD. The CDR3 length is 13 residues. Trimming took 4 bases from V and 3 from J; bases not matched to a gene: 2.

This clonotype was detected ten times or more. The chain couples TRBV5-1 to TRBJ1-4; D is unclear. The CDR3 is made up of 16 amino acids. Looked up from germline, CDR1 is SGHRS and CDR2 is YFSETQ. Trimming removed 1 base from V and 0 bases from J, with 10 bases in between. DNA of the CDR3: TGCGCCAGCAGCTTGTGGAGGGCGGCAACTAATGAAAAACTGTTTTTT. Protein sequence: CASSLWRAATNEKLFF.

This clonotype has a count of ten or more. The chain carries TRBV5-1 and TRBJ2-1; weak D call: TRBD2 (6 bases). The CDR3 has 14 residues. CDR1 is SGHRS and CDR2 is YFSETQ in the germline V gene. V shed 3 bases and J shed 6 bases, with 13 bases lying between them. CDR3 in amino acids: CASSSGDFGNEQFF. The CDR3 DNA reads as TGCGCCAGCAGCTCCGGGGACTTTGGCAATGAGCAGTTCTTC.

This clonotype was picked up a small number of times. This chain connects TRBV9 to TRBJ1-2, with a tentative D call TRBD1 (6 bases). Trimming cost V 5 bases and J 4 bases, with 12 bases left between them. CDR3 length: 13 residues. CDR1 and CDR2 (germline): SGDLS, YYNGEE. The CDR3 protein is CASSMTGPYGYTF. CDR3 nucleotide sequence: TGTGCCAGCAGTATGACAGGCCCCTATGGCTACACCTTC.

This clonotype has at least ten counts. The genes are TRBV7-3 and TRBJ2-2, with D possibly being TRBD2 (6 bases). From germline, CDR1 is SGHTA and CDR2 FQGTGA. The CDR3 runs 14 residues. V dropped 5 bases and J dropped 5 bases, with 12 bases sitting between them. CDR3 DNA sequence: TGTGCCAGCAGCCCAAATGGAGGGACCGGGGAGCTGTTTTTT. This encodes CASSPNGGTGELFF.

This clonotype was seen at least ten times. This chain uses TRBV12-3 or TRBV12-4 with TRBJ2-1; maybe TRBD2 (6 bases). The CDR3 is 14 amino acids. Trimming removed 7 bases at V and 9 bases at J, with 19 bases between. CDR3 sequence: CASTSSGERGEQFF. CDR3 in DNA: TGTGCCAGCACCTCCTCGGGGGAGAGGGGTGAGCAGTTCTTC.

This clonotype occurred many times. The chain links TRBV5-1 to TRBJ2-3; 9 nucleotides align to TRBD1. Germline V gives CDR1 SGHRS, CDR2 YFSETQ. The CDR3 contains 15 residues. The trim removed 4 bases at V and 5 bases at J, leaving 8 bases unmatched. The DNA of the CDR3 is TGCGCCAGCAGCCTTCCGACAGGGGGAGTAGATACGCAGTATTTT. As protein: CASSLPTGGVDTQYF.

This clonotype was seen at least ten times. CDR3 sequence: CASSQEDRGAYEQYF. In nucleotides, the CDR3 is TGCGCCAGCAGCCAAGAGGACAGGGGCGCCTACGAGCAGTACTTC. This rearrangement joins TRBV4-1 to TRBJ2-7; 9 bases match TRBD1. Trimming cost V 0 bases and J 2 bases; bases outside gene matches: 2. This CDR3 has 15 residues. Germline V gives CDR1 MGHRA, CDR2 YSYEKL.

This clonotype was counted between two and nine times. The chain uses TRBV20-1 and TRBJ2-5, with a weak D call TRBD1 (5 bases). Germline CDR1 and CDR2: DFQATT and SNEGSKA (reference sequence). The CDR3 is 11 residues long. The CDR3 DNA is TGCAGCCCTCAGGGCCAAGAGACCCAGTACTTC. Residues: CSPQGQETQYF.

This clonotype showed up many times. The chain carries TRBV5-1 and TRBJ2-7; 7 nucleotides line up with TRBD2. This CDR3 has 14 amino acids. CDR1 and CDR2 (germline): SGHRS, YFSETQ. The V gene end was trimmed by 0 bases and the J gene end by 4 bases; junction bases not matched to a gene: 4. The CDR3 region is CASSLGTREYEQYF. CDR3 bases: TGCGCCAGCAGCTTGGGGACTAGGGAATACGAGCAGTACTTC. The variable domain in full, completed from reference TRBV5-1 and TRBJ2-7, reads KAGVTQTPRYLIKTRGQQVTLSCSPISGHRSVSWYQQTPGQGLQFLFEYFSETQRNKGNFPGRFSGRQFSNSRSEMNVSTLELGDSALYLCASSLGTREYEQYFGPGTRLTVT.